This paragraph covers one TCR beta chain sequence. The antigen remains undetermined. The data originate from a study of T cell responses to AZD1222 COVID-19 vaccine. Study results and limitations: Only 5 or 6 AZD1222 recipients were seropositive at baseline. The sample set comprised mostly white British donors with more females, and clonal diversity was possibly underestimated.

Sequencing was performed with immunoSEQ multiplex PCR; in TCRdb, only in-frame clones are kept and a portion is missing. The repertoire has fewer than 130,000 clones, about 90% of them found once; the top ten carry approximately 15%. The CDR3 runs 13 residues. The germline gives CDR1 MNHEY, CDR2 SVGAGI. The V end was cut by 3 bases, the J end by 6 bases, with 9 bases between. The receptor was isolated from an adult who received the AZD1222 COVID-19 vaccine. Sequences were derived from peripheral blood, sampled 28 days after the second AZD1222 dose. The J gene is TRBJ1-5, the V gene TRBV6-5; D is undetermined. The CDR3 nucleotides read TGTGCCAGCAGTTATGAAGGTAGTCAGCCCCAGCATTTT. Protein sequence: CASSYEGSQPQHF.